This is a list of T cell receptor beta chains from one sample in a study of brain T cells in children with intractable seizures. The protocol was immunoSEQ multiplex PCR, while the TCRdb copy is restricted to in-frame clones and leaves out a portion. This sample yields roughly 80,000 clones, of which around 91% are seen a single time; 24% belongs to the top ten. This sample comprised peripheral blood, obtained at surgery. All receptors derive from a girl aged 2-15 years with Rasmussen encephalitis and intractable seizures. The CDR3 runs from the conserved cysteine through the conserved F or W. D genes are given only for firm matches. Size is stated for part of the rows, as once, few or many counts, or as a class when the clone is expanded.

J gene: TRBJ1-1
V gene: TRBV3-1/TRBV3-2
clone size: .
D gene: .
CDR3 protein: CASSQEGTDMNTEAFF
CDR3 DNA: TGTGCCAGCAGCCAAGAGGGGACGGATATGAACACTGAAGCTTTCTTT

J gene: TRBJ2-1
V gene: TRBV27
clone size: .
D gene: TRBD2
CDR3 protein: CASSLLRTSGINEQFF
CDR3 DNA: TGTGCCAGCAGTTTGTTAAGGACTAGCGGAATAAATGAGCAGTTCTTC

J gene: TRBJ2-7
V gene: TRBV6-6
clone size: .
D gene: .
CDR3 protein: CATSLTSNEQYF
CDR3 DNA: TGTGCCACCTCACTTACTAGCAACGAGCAGTACTTC

J gene: TRBJ2-7
V gene: TRBV7-2
clone size: .
D gene: .
CDR3 protein: CASSKERADEQYF
CDR3 DNA: TGTGCCAGCAGCAAAGAGAGGGCTGACGAGCAGTACTTC

J gene: TRBJ2-5
V gene: TRBV6-5
clone size: .
D gene: .
CDR3 protein: CASSYSRVVRETQYF
CDR3 DNA: TGTGCCAGCAGTTACTCGAGGGTAGTACGAGAGACCCAGTACTTC

J gene: TRBJ2-2
V gene: TRBV7-9
clone size: once
D gene: .
CDR3 protein: CASSPWQTGELFF
CDR3 DNA: TGTGCCAGCAGCCCGTGGCAGACCGGGGAGCTGTTTTTT

J gene: TRBJ2-2
V gene: TRBV30
clone size: .
D gene: TRBD2
CDR3 protein: CAWSVHLAGGPNTGELFF
CDR3 DNA: TGTGCCTGGAGTGTACACCTAGCGGGAGGGCCTAACACCGGGGAGCTGTTTTTT

J gene: TRBJ1-2
V gene: TRBV27
clone size: .
D gene: TRBD1
CDR3 protein: CASSLSGTGALYYGYTF
CDR3 DNA: TGTGCCAGCAGTTTATCGGGGACAGGGGCCCTATACTATGGCTACACCTTC

J gene: TRBJ1-2
V gene: TRBV29-1
clone size: .
D gene: TRBD1
CDR3 protein: CSVEGGGQGGYGYTF
CDR3 DNA: TGCAGCGTTGAGGGTGGGGGACAGGGGGGCTATGGCTACACCTTC

J gene: TRBJ1-2
V gene: TRBV18
clone size: once
D gene: .
CDR3 protein: CASSPDAPGGYTF
CDR3 DNA: TGTGCCAGCTCACCGGACGCACCAGGTGGCTACACCTTC

J gene: TRBJ1-4
V gene: TRBV18
clone size: .
D gene: TRBD1
CDR3 protein: CASSPGQGGHEKLFF
CDR3 DNA: TGTGCCAGCTCACCTGGACAGGGTGGTCATGAAAAACTGTTTTTT

J gene: TRBJ2-1
V gene: TRBV19
clone size: .
D gene: TRBD2
CDR3 protein: CASSFLSGANYNEQFF
CDR3 DNA: TGTGCCAGTAGCTTCCTTAGCGGGGCAAATTACAATGAGCAGTTCTTC

J gene: TRBJ2-5
V gene: TRBV4-1
clone size: .
D gene: .
CDR3 protein: CASSHQSQGGSETQYF
CDR3 DNA: TGCGCCAGCAGCCACCAAAGTCAGGGGGGTTCAGAGACCCAGTACTTC

J gene: TRBJ1-2
V gene: TRBV6-5
clone size: .
D gene: .
CDR3 protein: CASWRPGDYGYTF
CDR3 DNA: TGTGCCAGCTGGCGGCCGGGAGACTATGGCTACACCTTC

J gene: TRBJ2-7
V gene: TRBV7-2
clone size: .
D gene: .
CDR3 protein: CASSLTLAQYVEQYF
CDR3 DNA: TGTGCCAGCAGCTTAACCCTAGCCCAATACGTTGAGCAGTACTTC

J gene: TRBJ2-3
V gene: TRBV7-2
clone size: .
D gene: .
CDR3 protein: CASSQRAGDTQYF
CDR3 DNA: TGTGCCAGCAGCCAGAGGGCGGGTGATACGCAGTATTTT

J gene: TRBJ1-1
V gene: TRBV28
clone size: .
D gene: .
CDR3 protein: CASSSGTLNTEAFF
CDR3 DNA: TGTGCCAGCAGTTCGGGGACACTGAACACTGAAGCTTTCTTT

J gene: TRBJ1-2
V gene: TRBV6-6
clone size: few
D gene: .
CDR3 protein: CASSFLTRRPYGYTF
CDR3 DNA: TGTGCCAGCAGTTTCCTAACCCGCCGGCCATATGGCTACACCTTC

J gene: TRBJ2-5
V gene: TRBV3-1/TRBV3-2
clone size: .
D gene: TRBD2
CDR3 protein: CASSRRAGGRGETQYF
CDR3 DNA: TGTGCCAGCAGCCGACGTGCGGGGGGGCGAGGAGAGACCCAGTACTTC

J gene: TRBJ2-3
V gene: TRBV5-4
clone size: .
D gene: TRBD2
CDR3 protein: CASSFYLGGSADTQYF
CDR3 DNA: TGTGCCAGCAGCTTCTACCTGGGAGGGAGTGCAGATACGCAGTATTTT

J gene: TRBJ1-4
V gene: TRBV28
clone size: .
D gene: TRBD1
CDR3 protein: CASSFIRGQFFSTNEKLFF
CDR3 DNA: TGTGCCAGCAGTTTTATCAGGGGGCAGTTTTTTTCAACTAATGAAAAACTGTTTTTT

J gene: TRBJ2-5
V gene: TRBV7-3
clone size: .
D gene: TRBD2
CDR3 protein: CASSQAPRGGQETQYF
CDR3 DNA: TGTGCCAGCAGTCAAGCACCCCGGGGGGGCCAAGAGACCCAGTACTTC

J gene: TRBJ1-1
V gene: TRBV6-5
clone size: .
D gene: .
CDR3 protein: CASSYSIGGVNTEAFF
CDR3 DNA: TGTGCCAGCAGTTACTCGATTGGGGGGGTGAACACTGAAGCTTTCTTT

J gene: TRBJ2-2
V gene: TRBV28
clone size: .
D gene: TRBD2
CDR3 protein: CASSLAGGPTGELFF
CDR3 DNA: TGTGCCAGCAGTTTAGCGGGAGGACCTACCGGGGAGCTGTTTTTT

J gene: TRBJ1-2
V gene: TRBV6-5
clone size: .
D gene: .
CDR3 protein: CASRNRENYGYTF
CDR3 DNA: TGTGCCAGCAGGAACAGGGAGAACTATGGCTACACCTTC

J gene: TRBJ2-7
V gene: TRBV5-1
clone size: .
D gene: TRBD2
CDR3 protein: CASSFRLAENSYEQYF
CDR3 DNA: TGCGCCAGCAGTTTTCGGCTAGCGGAAAACTCCTACGAGCAGTACTTC

J gene: TRBJ2-1
V gene: TRBV5-1
clone size: .
D gene: .
CDR3 protein: CASSLELMDEQFF
CDR3 DNA: TGCGCCAGCAGCTTGGAGCTCATGGATGAGCAGTTCTTC

J gene: TRBJ2-2
V gene: TRBV10-2
clone size: .
D gene: TRBD2
CDR3 protein: CASKLAGNTGELFF
CDR3 DNA: TGCGCCAGCAAACTAGCGGGGAACACCGGGGAGCTGTTTTTT

J gene: TRBJ1-2
V gene: TRBV6-5
clone size: .
D gene: TRBD1
CDR3 protein: CATGTGVGYTF
CDR3 DNA: TGTGCCACCGGGACAGGGGTTGGCTACACCTTC

J gene: TRBJ2-5
V gene: TRBV10-3
clone size: .
D gene: TRBD2
CDR3 protein: CATTGTSGLGTQYF
CDR3 DNA: TGTGCCACCACCGGGACTAGCGGCCTTGGCACCCAGTACTTC

J gene: TRBJ1-2
V gene: TRBV28
clone size: .
D gene: .
CDR3 protein: CASSLAGSYGYTF
CDR3 DNA: TGTGCCAGCAGTTTAGCAGGGAGCTATGGCTACACCTTC

J gene: TRBJ1-1
V gene: TRBV5-1
clone size: .
D gene: .
CDR3 protein: CASSLSGTEAFF
CDR3 DNA: TGCGCCAGCAGCTTGAGTGGGACTGAAGCTTTCTTT

J gene: TRBJ2-6
V gene: TRBV7-9
clone size: .
D gene: TRBD2
CDR3 protein: CASSSYSTSGGMGANVLTF
CDR3 DNA: TGTGCCAGCAGCTCCTACTCGACTAGCGGGGGAATGGGGGCCAACGTCCTGACTTTC

J gene: TRBJ1-4
V gene: TRBV5-1
clone size: .
D gene: .
CDR3 protein: CASSLKQRGEKLFF
CDR3 DNA: TGCGCCAGCAGCTTGAAACAGAGGGGGGAAAAACTGTTTTTT

J gene: TRBJ2-2
V gene: TRBV27
clone size: .
D gene: TRBD2
CDR3 protein: CASTLAALSNTGELFF
CDR3 DNA: TGTGCCAGCACACTAGCGGCTCTATCGAACACCGGGGAGCTGTTTTTT

J gene: TRBJ2-7
V gene: TRBV7-8
clone size: .
D gene: .
CDR3 protein: CASSPRPNSYEQYF
CDR3 DNA: TGTGCCAGCAGCCCCCGACCGAACTCCTACGAGCAGTACTTC

J gene: TRBJ2-7
V gene: TRBV4-1
clone size: .
D gene: TRBD2
CDR3 protein: CASSQKLGTIYEQYF
CDR3 DNA: TGCGCCAGCAGCCAAAAACTCGGGACTATCTACGAGCAGTACTTC

J gene: TRBJ1-2
V gene: TRBV7-3
clone size: .
D gene: .
CDR3 protein: CASSSDRGLGYTF
CDR3 DNA: TGTGCCAGCAGCTCCGACCGGGGGCTTGGCTACACCTTC

J gene: TRBJ1-2
V gene: TRBV7-2
clone size: .
D gene: .
CDR3 protein: CASSLRGRSSPGYTF
CDR3 DNA: TGTGCCAGCAGCTTAAGGGGCCGGTCCTCCCCCGGCTACACCTTC

J gene: TRBJ1-2
V gene: TRBV30
clone size: .
D gene: TRBD1
CDR3 protein: CALLRDRGMDYGYTF
CDR3 DNA: TGTGCCTTGCTAAGGGACAGGGGGATGGACTATGGCTACACCTTC

J gene: TRBJ1-1
V gene: TRBV4-1
clone size: .
D gene: .
CDR3 protein: CASSKGGANTEAFF
CDR3 DNA: TGCGCCAGCAGCAAAGGCGGGGCTAACACTGAAGCTTTCTTT

J gene: TRBJ2-2
V gene: TRBV7-3
clone size: few
D gene: TRBD2
CDR3 protein: CASSPIPPSGGTGELFF
CDR3 DNA: TGTGCCAGCAGCCCTATCCCCCCTAGCGGGGGGACCGGGGAGCTGTTTTTT

J gene: TRBJ2-1
V gene: TRBV5-1
clone size: .
D gene: TRBD2
CDR3 protein: CASSLAGGNEQFF
CDR3 DNA: TGCGCCAGCAGCTTGGCGGGGGGCAATGAGCAGTTCTTC

J gene: TRBJ1-4
V gene: TRBV28
clone size: .
D gene: .
CDR3 protein: CASSESQGIQNEKLFF
CDR3 DNA: TGTGCCAGCAGCGAGTCCCAGGGAATTCAAAATGAAAAACTGTTTTTT

J gene: TRBJ2-1
V gene: TRBV3-1/TRBV3-2
clone size: .
D gene: .
CDR3 protein: CASSQDGQTVSYNEQFF
CDR3 DNA: TGTGCCAGCAGCCAAGATGGGCAGACTGTCTCCTACAATGAGCAGTTCTTC

J gene: TRBJ1-4
V gene: TRBV2
clone size: many
D gene: .
CDR3 protein: CAIPRDEKLFF
CDR3 DNA: TGTGCCATCCCCCGGGACGAAAAACTGTTTTTT

J gene: TRBJ1-1
V gene: TRBV18
clone size: .
D gene: .
CDR3 protein: CASSSRDRFEAFF
CDR3 DNA: TGTGCCAGCTCTTCCCGAGACAGGTTTGAAGCTTTCTTT

J gene: TRBJ2-5
V gene: TRBV18
clone size: .
D gene: TRBD2
CDR3 protein: CASSPRSGGAETQYF
CDR3 DNA: TGTGCCAGCTCACCGCGGAGCGGGGGGGCTGAGACCCAGTACTTC